This TCR beta chain came from a study of shared clonotypes between healthy human individuals. Study observations and caveats: Sampling was confined to blood; repertoires within tissues likely differ. With few donors, the genetic and exposure-history diversity represented was limited.

This clone has more than one count but fewer than ten. What it recognizes is unknown. Within Nashville, Tennessee resided all donors, each a Caucasian adult. Some clones are missing from TCRdb's copy, which holds only in-frame ones; the method was immunoSEQ multiplex PCR. The repertoire includes about 470,000 clones, 79% of them detected once, and about 13% sits in the top ten. The receptor's source is a woman aged 40 to 50 in good health. Some clones in this sample may be carry-over from other donors' samples. Sequenced sample: PBMCs.

The CDR3 DNA sequence: TGTGCCAGCAGCCCCGCCGGGGGGGGTCAAACACCCCTCCACTTT. As protein: CASSPAGGGQTPLHF. The rearrangement joins TRBV7-8 to TRBJ1-6; possible D gene TRBD1, 5 bases. Germline V lookup: CDR1 SGHVS, CDR2 FQNEAQ. Trimming removed 5 bases from V and 11 bases from J, with 19 bases in between. The CDR3 runs 15 residues.